A selection of T cell receptor beta chains follows, all from one sample in a study of cytomegalovirus exposure and HLA in healthy donors. Some clones are missing from TCRdb's copy, which holds only in-frame ones; the method was immunoSEQ multiplex PCR. The sample holds about 160,000 clones, around 69% seen once. The material sequenced was PBMCs. These receptors were collected from a man aged 55 to 70 in good health and CMV-seronegative. Each CDR3 is given with its conserved first and last residue. D genes are given only for firm matches. Not all rows give a size; the values are once, few, many and, for expanded clones, a class.

V	D	size	J	DNA	CDR3
TRBV27	.	.	TRBJ2-5	TGTGCCAGCAGTCGTAACAGGGACCGGGAGACCCAGTACTTC	CASSRNRDRETQYF
TRBV6-4	TRBD2	few	TRBJ2-1	TGTGCCAGCAGTGCCGGGAGCGGGGGAGGATACAATGAGCAGTTCTTC	CASSAGSGGGYNEQFF
TRBV10-3	.	.	TRBJ2-5	TGTGCCATCAGTGAGTCAGGGGCCCAAGAGACCCAGTACTTC	CAISESGAQETQYF
TRBV5-1	TRBD1	.	TRBJ2-7	TGCGCCAGCAGCTCCGGGACAGCAGACTACGAGCAGTACTTC	CASSSGTADYEQYF
TRBV5-4	.	.	TRBJ2-6	TGTGCCAGCAGCTTTTCTAGCTCTGGGGCCAACGTCCTGACTTTC	CASSFSSSGANVLTF
TRBV6-5	.	.	TRBJ1-5	TGTGCCAGCAGTGAACGACTTGGCAATCAGCCCCAGCATTTT	CASSERLGNQPQHF
TRBV5-5	.	.	TRBJ1-1	TGTGCCAGCAACCCGACACCCAACACTGAAGCTTTCTTT	CASNPTPNTEAFF
TRBV28	TRBD1	once	TRBJ1-2	TGTGCCAGCGGACAGGGCGTATATGGCTACACCTTC	CASGQGVYGYTF
TRBV18	TRBD1	few	TRBJ2-6	TGTGCCAGCTCACCTGGACAGGACACGTCTGGGGCCAACGTCCTGACTTTC	CASSPGQDTSGANVLTF
TRBV5-1	.	.	TRBJ1-5	TGCGCCAGCAGCTTGGGAGGGTTTGATCAGCCCCAGCATTTT	CASSLGGFDQPQHF
TRBV28	.	.	TRBJ2-4	TGTGCCAGCAGTTTACCCGGGAAGGATGGCAAAAACATTCAGTACTTC	CASSLPGKDGKNIQYF
TRBV7-2	TRBD2	.	TRBJ2-7	TGTGCCAGCAGCTTAAGTATTAGCGGGTCCTACGAGCAGTACTTC	CASSLSISGSYEQYF
TRBV5-6	TRBD1	.	TRBJ1-2	TGTGCCAGCAGCTATCAGGGGGAGTATGGCTACACCTTC	CASSYQGEYGYTF